This TCR beta chain was captured in a study of blood T cell repertoires in COVID-19. At the level of the study: The origin of the acute and convalescent COVID-19 samples was the United States, Italy and Spain. PBMCs, B-cell-depleted T cells, or T cells provided the cDNA or gDNA that made up the material.

Original processing notes: Quantification of nucleated cells was approximated via reference gene primer amplification. TCRdb's copy holds only in-frame clones and misses some; the assay was immunoSEQ multiplex PCR. That table furnishes V, J and clone size, whereas the DNA furnished D and trimming. The data hold 95,000 to 100,000 clones, with 91% observed a single time. This clone came up once. Between the trimmed V and J ends, which lost 7 bases and 3 bases, there was a span of 6 bases. The CDR3 is 12 amino acids. Germline assignment: CDR1 MNHEY and CDR2 SVGAGI. The source is a man in his forties or fifties with acute or convalescent COVID-19. The specimen sequenced was peripheral blood. The chain uses TRBV6-5 and TRBJ1-4, with D unresolved. This CDR3 is CASKQSNEKLFF. In DNA, the CDR3 is TGTGCCAGCAAACAGTCTAATGAAAAACTGTTTTTT.